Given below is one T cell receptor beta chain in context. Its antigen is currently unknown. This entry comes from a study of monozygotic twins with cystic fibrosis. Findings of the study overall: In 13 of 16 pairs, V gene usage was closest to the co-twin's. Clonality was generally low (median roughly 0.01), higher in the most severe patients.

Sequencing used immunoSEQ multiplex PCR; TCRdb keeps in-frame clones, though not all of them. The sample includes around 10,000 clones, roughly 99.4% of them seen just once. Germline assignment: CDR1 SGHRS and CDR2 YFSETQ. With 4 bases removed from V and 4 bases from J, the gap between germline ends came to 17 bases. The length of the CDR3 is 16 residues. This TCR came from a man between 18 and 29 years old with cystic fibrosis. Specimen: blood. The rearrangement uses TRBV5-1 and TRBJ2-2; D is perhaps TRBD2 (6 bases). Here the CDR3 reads CASSPREELVTGELFF. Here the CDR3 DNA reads TGCGCCAGCAGCCCGAGGGAGGAACTGGTCACCGGGGAGCTGTTTTTT.